These T cell receptor beta chains were read from a single sample in a study of shared clonotypes between healthy human individuals. The method was immunoSEQ multiplex PCR; TCRdb's version includes in-frame clones alone and lacks a portion of them. The sample shows roughly 410,000 clones, about 96% of them seen only once. Material: memory CD8+ T cells sorted from blood. These receptors were collected from a man between 25 and 39 years old in good health. CDR3s include the opening cysteine and the closing phenylalanine or tryptophan. The D gene is left open where the match is weak. Expanded clones are given a class, and other clones once, few, many or no size at all.

.,11,TRBV6-5,TRBJ2-7,.,CASSTNGGQYF,TGTGCCAGCAGTACAAACGGAGGGCAGTACTTC
.,14,TRBV6-1,TRBJ2-5,TRBD2,CASSADSGWKTQYF,TGTGCCAGCAGTGCGGATAGCGGGTGGAAGACCCAGTACTTC
.,16,TRBV7-8,TRBJ1-5,.,CASSKHPRAANQPQHF,TGTGCCAGCAGCAAACACCCCCGGGCCGCCAATCAGCCCCAGCATTTT
.,15,TRBV11-2,TRBJ2-1,.,CASSLILGAYNEQFF,TGTGCCAGCAGCTTAATCTTGGGGGCCTACAATGAGCAGTTCTTC
.,13,TRBV28,TRBJ2-5,.,CASSKAVQETQYF,TGTGCCAGCAGTAAGGCAGTCCAAGAGACCCAGTACTTC
once,14,TRBV6-1,TRBJ2-7,TRBD1,CASSGQGGSYEQYF,TGTGCCAGCAGTGGACAGGGGGGCTCCTACGAGCAGTACTTC
.,19,TRBV2,TRBJ2-2,TRBD2,CASSETTSGRAVNTGELFF,TGTGCCAGCAGTGAGACGACTAGCGGGAGGGCGGTGAACACCGGGGAGCTGTTTTTT
once,15,TRBV5-4,TRBJ2-1,.,CASRAGTFSYNEQFF,TGTGCCAGCAGAGCCGGGACTTTCTCCTACAATGAGCAGTTCTTC
.,12,TRBV2,TRBJ2-7,.,CASSEVGYEQYF,TGTGCCAGCAGTGAAGTCGGGTACGAGCAGTACTTC
.,17,TRBV27,TRBJ2-2,.,CASTSLEGGPNTGELFF,TGTGCCAGCACCTCATTGGAGGGGGGACCGAACACCGGGGAGCTGTTTTTT
.,13,TRBV5-4,TRBJ2-7,.,CASSLNRAYEQYF,TGTGCCAGCAGCTTGAACAGGGCCTACGAGCAGTACTTC
.,13,TRBV7-3,TRBJ2-1,.,CASSLSLDNEQFF,TGTGCCAGCAGCTTAAGCCTGGACAATGAGCAGTTCTTC
.,11,TRBV6-1,TRBJ2-1,.,CASSDGSEQFF,TGTGCCAGCAGTGATGGGAGTGAGCAGTTCTTC
.,15,TRBV5-1,TRBJ2-2,TRBD2,CASSPLAGDLGELFF,TGCGCCAGCAGCCCACTAGCGGGAGATCTCGGGGAGCTGTTTTTT
.,12,TRBV11-2,TRBJ2-1,.,CASSPTYNEQFF,TGTGCCAGCAGCCCAACCTACAATGAGCAGTTCTTC
.,11,TRBV6-6,TRBJ2-1,.,CASSWPPRPFF,TGTGCCAGCAGTTGGCCGCCCCGGCCGTTCTTC
.,13,TRBV6-5,TRBJ2-1,.,CASSYPTVNEQFF,TGTGCCAGCAGTTACCCGACGGTCAATGAGCAGTTCTTC
once,16,TRBV18,TRBJ1-2,.,CASSPDNRGHIYGYTF,TGTGCCAGCTCACCTGATAACCGAGGCCATATCTATGGCTACACCTTC